This entry lists 26 T cell receptor beta chains sequenced from one sample in a study of blood T cells in healthy people across ages. Alongside a J-beta primer mix, a sample-barcoded 5' primer served in a second PCR lasting roughly 7 to 12 cycles. TCRdb re-analysed the 5' RACE reads in MiXCR, keeping a single row per CDR3 protein. The sample has around 990,000 distinct CDR3 sequences; 20% to 25% are singletons. This sample also appeared in a second study, on T cells of mothers and their children.

Specimen: blood. These receptors all come from a girl aged 2 to 9 in good health.

The gene calls are TRBV7-8 and TRBJ1-5; weak D call: TRBD1 (6 bases). Trimming took off 2 bases at V and 5 bases at J, with 16 bases between the two ends. CDR3 length: 16 residues. CDR1 SGHVS and CDR2 FQNEAQ come from the germline V gene. The CDR3 nucleotides read TGTGCCAGCAGCTTATTACAGGGCCCTATCGATCAGCCCCAGCATTTT. As protein: CASSLLQGPIDQPQHF.

The V call is TRBV4-1, the J call TRBJ2-1; D is possibly TRBD1 (6 bases). The germline gives CDR1 MGHRA, CDR2 YSYEKL. With 0 bases removed from V and 3 bases from J, the gap between germline ends came to 9 bases. CDR3 size: 15 residues. CDR3 amino acids: CASSQDRDIYNEQFF. The CDR3 DNA reads TGCGCCAGCAGCCAAGACCGGGACATCTACAATGAGCAGTTCTTC.

CDR3 in DNA: TGCAGTGCCTTAAGACTAGCGGGGGCCACAGATACGCAGTATTTT. Its protein is CSALRLAGATDTQYF. The gene calls are TRBV20-1 and TRBJ2-3; 12 positions match TRBD2. Trimming at V came to 6 bases and at J to 2 bases, leaving 6 bases not matched to a gene. The CDR3 extends over 15 amino acids. The germline V gene encodes CDR1 DFQATT and CDR2 SNEGSKA (reference sequence).

CDR3 sequence: CASNLPGLGDVNEQFF. The CDR3 bases are TGTGCCAGCAATCTTCCGGGACTAGGTGATGTTAATGAGCAGTTCTTC. This chain connects TRBV12-3 or TRBV12-4 to TRBJ2-1; TRBD2 agrees at 8 bases. V shed 7 bases and J 7 bases; nucleotides not matched to a gene: 15. CDR3 length equals 16 residues.

This clonotype came up a few times. V is TRBV12-3 or TRBV12-4 and J is TRBJ2-2, with a weak D call TRBD2 (6 bases). Trimming stripped 5 bases from V and 1 base from J, with 14 bases between. The CDR3 has 16 amino acids. The CDR3 nucleotides are TGTGCCAGCAGTCCCGGGAGATCGTTGAACACCGGGGAGCTGTTTTTT. Its protein product is CASSPGRSLNTGELFF.

Only a few counts were recorded for this clonotype. This sequence joins TRBV7-9 and TRBJ1-4; TRBD1 agrees at 8 bases. This CDR3 region has 16 residues. CDR1 and CDR2 from the germline V gene are SEHNR and FQNEAQ (reference sequence). J was trimmed by 7 bases and V by 4 bases; bases with no gene match: 11. As DNA, the CDR3 is TGTGCCAGCAGCTCCGAACCAGGGGGCTTACGTGAAAAACTGTTTTTT. Amino acids: CASSSEPGGLREKLFF.

Of note for this clonotype: Because the CDR3 is missing its conserved closing phenylalanine or tryptophan, this is likely a read error. The CDR3 region has the DNA TGTGCCAGCAGTCTTGTCCGCGATCCTCCCTACGAGCAGTACCTC. Translating it yields CASSLVRDPPYEQYL. This chain joins TRBV12-3 or TRBV12-4 and TRBJ2-7; D is unclear. The V gene lost 5 bases and the J gene lost 2 bases, with 16 bases spanning the gap. This CDR3 has 15 residues.

V usage is TRBV4-1 and J usage is TRBJ2-2; D unresolved. The germline V gene encodes CDR1 MGHRA and CDR2 YSYEKL. The CDR3 has 14 residues. V lost 1 base and J lost 2, with 5 bases in between. The CDR3 protein is CASSQAHNTGELFF. As DNA, the CDR3 is TGCGCCAGCAGCCAAGCTCATAACACCGGGGAGCTGTTTTTT.

The sample holds a few counts of this clonotype. The CDR3 DNA follows: TGCAGCGTTGAAAGACAGATAAACAATGAGCAGTTCTTC. Protein product: CSVERQINNEQFF. The genes are TRBV29-1 and TRBJ2-1; maybe TRBD1 (5 bases). V lost 2 bases, J lost 5 bases, and 10 bases lay in between. The CDR3 has 13 residues. Germline V gene data show CDR1 as SQVTM and CDR2 as ANQGSEA.

This clonotype was recorded a few times. J is TRBJ2-5 and V is TRBV29-1; D perhaps matches TRBD2 (6 bases). Judging by the DNA end, TRBJ2-7 fits better; the J call may be wrong. This CDR3 has 13 amino acids. Germline V gene sequence: CDR1 SQVTM, CDR2 ANQGSEA. CDR3 nucleotides: TGCAGCGTCCTAGGAGGGGAAGAGGACGAGCAGTACTTC. It yields the protein CSVLGGEEDEQYF.

The genes are TRBV6-5 and TRBJ1-2, with D perhaps TRBD1 (5 bases). This CDR3 is 14 amino acids long. Germline V gives CDR1 MNHEY, CDR2 SVGAGI. Trimming cost V 6 bases and J 4 bases, with 15 bases left between them. CDR3 sequence reads: CASSLSTGLYGYTF. DNA for the CDR3: TGTGCCAGCAGCCTCTCGACGGGACTCTATGGCTACACCTTC.

The chain is built from TRBV18 and TRBJ2-7, with TRBD1 matching 8 bases. The CDR3 loop spans 14 amino acids. The junction had 5 bases not matched to a gene; V was cut back by 3 bases and J by 4 bases. Germline V gene sequence: CDR1 KGHSH, CDR2 LQKENI. The CDR3 coding sequence is TGTGCCAGCTCACCCGACCAGGGGGCGTACGAGCAGTACTTC. This gives the protein CASSPDQGAYEQYF.

This chain connects TRBV12-3 or TRBV12-4 to TRBJ2-7, with TRBD1 matching 11 bases. The CDR3 runs 15 residues. Trimming cost V 6 bases and J 0 bases; bases outside gene matches: 4. The CDR3 spells CASRRTGGVSYEQYF. In DNA form, the CDR3 reads TGTGCCAGCAGAAGGACAGGGGGCGTCTCCTACGAGCAGTACTTC.

Ten or more counts support this clonotype. This chain links TRBV5-6 with TRBJ2-1; D call uncertain. The germline gives CDR1 SGHDT, CDR2 YYEEEE. Trimming left V 4 bases short and J 9 bases short, with 23 bases between. This CDR3 is 16 amino acids long. The chain's CDR3 is CASSPPFHPGDSEQFF. For the CDR3, the DNA is TGTGCCAGCAGCCCACCGTTTCACCCCGGCGATTCTGAGCAGTTCTTC. Combining the CDR3 with reference TRBV5-6 and TRBJ2-1 gives the whole variable domain DAGVTQSPTHLIKTRGQQVTLRCSPKSGHDTVSWYQQALGQGPQFIFQYYEEEERQRGNFPDRFSGHQFPNYSSELNVNALLLGDSALYLCASSPPFHPGDSEQFFGPGTRLTVL.

The rearrangement joins TRBV20-1 to TRBJ2-7; D may be TRBD1 (6 bases). The CDR3 runs 17 residues. The V end was cut by 1 base, the J end by 5 bases, with 24 bases between. From germline, CDR1 is DFQATT and CDR2 SNEGSKA (reference sequence). The CDR3 DNA reads as TGCAGTGCTAGAGTCCCCGGTGGGCAGGGGATATGGCACGAGCAGTACTTC. This translates into CSARVPGGQGIWHEQYF.

The table lists this clonotype with a few counts. The chain uses TRBV21-1 and TRBJ1-2. TRBV21-1 is assigned pseudogene status. The length of the CDR3 is 13 residues. CDR3 DNA sequence: TGTGCCAGCAGCAAATTCGTCAGAGATGGCTACACCTTC. Translation: CASSKFVRDGYTF.

Ten or more counts support this clonotype. The rearrangement links TRBV6-5 to TRBJ2-3; 7 bases map to TRBD1. CDR3 length equals 14 residues. Germline assignment: CDR1 MNHEY and CDR2 SVGAGI. The V segment lost 5 bases and the J segment 0 bases; nucleotides outside the gene matches: 2. The CDR3 sequence: CASSRTGSTDTQYF. CDR3 in DNA: TGTGCCAGCAGTCGGACAGGTAGCACAGATACGCAGTATTTT.

The chain recombines TRBV10-3 with TRBJ2-2, with D tentatively TRBD1 or TRBD2 (5 bases each). The germline gives CDR1 ENHRY, CDR2 SYGVKD. The V end lost 8 bases, the J end lost 7 bases, and 14 bases lay between the germline ends. The CDR3 runs 13 residues. The CDR3 sequence is CAISESGHGELFF. In DNA form, the CDR3 reads TGTGCCATCTCCGAGTCGGGGCACGGGGAGCTGTTTTTT.

This clonotype was observed a few times. The chain is built from TRBV27 and TRBJ2-2; no definite D call. CDR1 is MNHEY and CDR2 is SMNVEV in the germline V gene (reference sequence). This CDR3 region has 14 residues. V was pared by 2 bases and J by 3 bases, with 7 bases between. The CDR3 nucleotides read TGTGCCAGCAGTTTAATTCCAGACACCGGGGAGCTGTTTTTT. Encoded protein: CASSLIPDTGELFF.

The chain uses TRBV7-2 and TRBJ2-5, with 15 bases fitting TRBD2. This CDR3 contains 18 residues. With 1 base clipped from V and 5 bases from J, the junction kept 8 bases outside the gene matches. Germline-derived CDR1 and CDR2 are SGHTA and FQGNSA. The DNA of the CDR3 is TGTGCCAGCAGCTTAGTCTTCCCCGGGACTAGCGGGGGGGAGACCCAGTACTTC. It encodes CASSLVFPGTSGGETQYF.

The rearrangement links TRBV12-5 to TRBJ2-1, with TRBD1 matching over 9 bases. CDR1 is LGHNT, CDR2 FRNRAP, per germline. The CDR3 spans 12 residues. J lost 8 bases, V lost 6 bases, and 2 bases had no gene match. The CDR3 spells CASGTGGDEQFF. Written as DNA, the CDR3 is TGTGCTAGTGGAACAGGGGGCGATGAGCAGTTCTTC.

This clonotype was found a few times. The chain combines TRBV18 with TRBJ2-1; D is tentatively TRBD1 or TRBD2 (5 bases each). The CDR3 is 15 amino acids. V gave up 3 bases and J gave up 5 bases, with 14 bases separating them. Per the germline V gene, CDR1 is KGHSH and CDR2 is LQKENI. The DNA of the CDR3 is TGTGCCAGCTCACCCGGGGCAGGCTCACACAATGAGCAGTTCTTC. Protein sequence: CASSPGAGSHNEQFF.

The chain couples TRBV7-2 to TRBJ2-3; TRBD2 matches at 13 bases. V shed 3 bases and J 3 bases; nucleotides not matched to a gene: 3. CDR1 and CDR2 (germline): SGHTA, FQGNSA. This CDR3 comprises 16 residues. This chain's CDR3 is CASSLGLAGITDTQYF. The DNA of the CDR3 is TGTGCCAGCAGCTTGGGACTAGCGGGAATTACAGATACGCAGTATTTT. The full variable domain, in which reference TRBV7-2 and TRBJ2-3 provide the parts outside the CDR3, is GAGVSQSPSNKVTEKGKDVELRCDPISGHTALYWYRQSLGQGLEFLIYFQGNSAPDKSGLPSDRFSAERTGGSVSTLTIQRTQQEDSAVYLCASSLGLAGITDTQYFGPGTRLTVL.

This clonotype was seen a few times. This sequence joins TRBV29-1 and TRBJ1-2; perhaps TRBD1 as D (5 bases). The CDR3 loop spans 11 amino acids. Germline loops: CDR1 SQVTM, CDR2 ANQGSEA. The V end was cut by 4 bases, the J end by 6 bases, with 9 bases between. CDR3 DNA sequence: TGCAGCGTTGCGGAGGGGAATGGCTACACCTTC. Its translation: CSVAEGNGYTF. The whole variable domain, remainder taken from reference TRBV29-1 and TRBJ1-2, is SAVISQKPSRDICQRGTSLTIQCQVDSQVTMMFWYRQQPGQSLTLIATANQGSEATYESGFVIDKFPISRPNLTFSTLTVSNMSPEDSSIYLCSVAEGNGYTFGSGTRLTVV.

This clonotype has a handful of counts. The CDR3: CASSLTVHQPQHF. Written as DNA, the CDR3 is TGTGCCAGCAGCCTGACAGTCCATCAGCCCCAGCATTTT. This rearrangement joins TRBV5-8 to TRBJ1-5, with D possibly TRBD1 on 5 matching bases. Germline-derived CDR1 and CDR2 are SGHTS and YDEGEE. The CDR3 has 13 residues. Trimming cost V 4 bases and J 5 bases, with 10 bases left between them.

As concerns this clonotype: The junction and the germline gene differ at one end; a read error may be behind it. The chain carries TRBV5-6 and TRBJ1-2; 7 positions match TRBD1. The CDR3 is 17 amino acids. Per germline, CDR1 SGHDT and CDR2 YYEEEE. In DNA form, the CDR3 reads TGTGCCAGCAGCTTGGTAGGACGAACAGGGGATGTGGTCGGCTTCACCTTC. The encoded protein is CASSLVGRTGDVVGFTF.